A single sample gave rise to the 20 T cell receptor beta chains below, sequenced in a study of shared clonotypes between healthy human individuals. TCRdb's copy holds only in-frame clones and misses some; the assay was immunoSEQ multiplex PCR. The profile covers some 1,100,000 clones, with more than 75% appearing a single time and more than 0.5% taken by the ten largest. The sequencing sample was made of memory CD4+ T cells from PBMCs. As to subset: CD45RA-negative fraction. All receptors derive from a man aged 18 to 29 in good health. Some clones in this sample may be carry-over from other donors' samples.

V is TRBV6-1 and J is TRBJ2-7, with 7 bases fitting TRBD2. The CDR3 runs 15 residues. From germline, CDR1 is MNHNS and CDR2 SASEGT. The V gene end was trimmed by 5 bases and the J gene end by 3 bases; junction bases not matched to a gene: 10. Here the CDR3 reads CASSRESGAYYEQYF. The CDR3 DNA sequence: TGTGCCAGCAGTCGTGAAAGCGGGGCCTACTACGAGCAGTACTTC.

V is TRBV5-4 and J is TRBJ2-1, with 8 bases aligning to TRBD2. CDR3 length: 14 amino acids. V lost 1 base and J lost 9; bases outside the gene matches: 6. Looked up from germline, CDR1 is SGHNT and CDR2 is YYREEE (reference sequence). The CDR3 spells CASSLRAGGTEQFF. The CDR3 nucleotides read TGTGCCAGCAGCTTGAGGGCGGGAGGAACTGAGCAGTTCTTC.

J is TRBJ2-5 and V is TRBV28; the D gene is possibly TRBD2 (6 bases). The V end lost 4 bases, the J end lost 7 bases, and 16 bases lay between the germline ends. Germline V gene data show CDR1 as MDHEN and CDR2 as SYDVKM. The CDR3 sequence is 14 residues long. The CDR3 DNA follows: TGTGCCAGCAGTTCAGCGGGCCCGAAACGGACCCAGTACTTC. Protein product: CASSSAGPKRTQYF.

The J gene is TRBJ2-3, the V gene TRBV15; TRBD2 aligns across 8 bases. The ends lost 4 bases at V and 3 bases at J; junction bases unmatched: 12. The CDR3 has 17 residues. Germline V gives CDR1 LNHNV, CDR2 YYDKDF (reference sequence). CDR3 amino acids: CATSIPGAGVRTDTQYF. Written as DNA, the CDR3 is TGTGCCACCAGCATCCCAGGAGCGGGAGTAAGGACAGATACGCAGTATTTT.

Ten or more counts support this clone. The CDR3 reads CASRGLPTSGSPVRSEQFF. DNA of the CDR3: TGTGCCAGCAGGGGTTTGCCGACTAGCGGGAGTCCTGTCCGAAGTGAGCAGTTCTTC. The rearrangement uses TRBV2 and TRBJ2-1; TRBD2 matches 12 bases. Germline V gene sequence: CDR1 SNHLY, CDR2 FYNNEI. V was clipped by 6 bases and J by 9 bases; unmatched bases: 21. This CDR3 is 19 amino acids long.

The genes are TRBV10-3 and TRBJ2-2, with TRBD2 matching over 13 bases. J gave up 4 bases and V 5 bases, and 4 bases lay outside the gene matches. CDR3 length equals 16 residues. From germline, CDR1 is ENHRY and CDR2 SYGVKD. CDR3 bases: TGTGCCATCAGTAAGACTAGCGGGAGGTTCACCGGGGAGCTGTTTTTT. Translated: CAISKTSGRFTGELFF.

The gene calls are TRBV7-2 and TRBJ2-1, with D tentatively TRBD2 (6 bases). CDR1 is SGHTA, CDR2 FQGNSA, per germline. The CDR3 has 16 residues. Between the trimmed V and J ends, which lost 2 bases and 8 bases, there was a span of 19 bases. CDR3 in DNA: TGTGCCAGCAGCTTATTTTCGGGAGTAGTTGGGGATGAGCAGTTCTTC. Translated, it gives CASSLFSGVVGDEQFF.

The chain combines TRBV2 with TRBJ1-1; D remains unclear. Germline CDR1 SNHLY, CDR2 FYNNEI. The CDR3 spans 13 residues. V was pared by 8 bases and J by 0 bases, with 10 bases between. CDR3 DNA sequence: TGTGCCAGCCTACAACCGATGAACACTGAAGCTTTCTTT. Its protein is CASLQPMNTEAFF.

This clone has just a few counts. The chain uses TRBV4-3 and TRBJ2-1; D gene unclear. Germline V gives CDR1 LGHNA, CDR2 YSLEER. This CDR3 contains 13 residues. Trimming took off 0 bases at V and 7 bases at J, with 7 bases between the two ends. The CDR3 bases are TGCGCCAGCAGCCAAGAGCGGCGGAATGAGCAGTTCTTC. It yields the protein CASSQERRNEQFF.

This chain links TRBV25-1 with TRBJ2-3; D gene ambiguous. Germline V gives CDR1 MGHDK, CDR2 SYGVNS. Between the trimmed V and J ends, which lost 2 bases and 0 bases, there was a span of 6 bases. CDR3 length equals 14 residues. The CDR3 loop is CASSERQSTDTQYF. CDR3 bases: TGTGCCAGCAGTGAACGGCAGAGCACAGATACGCAGTATTTT.

The J gene is TRBJ2-1, the V gene TRBV2; maybe TRBD2 (5 bases). The CDR3 extends over 15 amino acids. V was pared by 4 bases and J by 0 bases, with 10 bases between. Germline-derived CDR1 and CDR2 are SNHLY and FYNNEI. The CDR3 region has the DNA TGTGCCAGCAGTGCCCAGCGGAGCTCCTACAATGAGCAGTTCTTC. The encoded protein is CASSAQRSSYNEQFF.

This rearrangement joins TRBV2 to TRBJ2-2; 10 bases agree with TRBD1. The junction had 2 bases not matched to a gene; V was cut back by 5 bases and J by 2 bases. This CDR3 comprises 15 residues. CDR1 is SNHLY and CDR2 is FYNNEI in the germline V gene. The CDR3 DNA reads as TGTGCCAGCAGTAGACAGGGGGCAAACACCGGGGAGCTGTTTTTT. Its protein is CASSRQGANTGELFF.

The CDR3 sequence: CASSLGGTTDTQYF. The CDR3 coding sequence is TGTGCCAGCAGTTTAGGGGGAACCACAGATACGCAGTATTTT. V and J are TRBV28 and TRBJ2-3; D assignment may be TRBD1 or TRBD2 (5 bases each). V lost 2 bases and J 2 bases, leaving 8 bases between the germline ends. Germline V gives CDR1 MDHEN, CDR2 SYDVKM. The CDR3 runs 14 residues.

The V call is TRBV28, the J call TRBJ1-2; D is perhaps TRBD1 (5 bases). The CDR3 contains 14 residues. The ends were cut back, 3 bases at V and 8 bases at J, with 16 bases in the middle. Germline assignment: CDR1 MDHEN and CDR2 SYDVKM. In DNA, the CDR3 is TGTGCCAGCAGTTTCGGGGGAGTACCCAACGGCTACACCTTC. It is translated as CASSFGGVPNGYTF.

As regards this clone: The sample has other DNA sequences that encode this CDR3 too. V gene TRBV7-9 combines with J gene TRBJ1-3; no clear D. Trimming took 2 bases from V and 0 from J, leaving 2 bases between them. In germline, CDR1 is SEHNR, CDR2 FQNEAQ (reference sequence). The CDR3 totals 13 residues. The CDR3 spells CASSLSSGNTIYF. The CDR3 DNA reads as TGTGCCAGCAGCTTATCCTCTGGAAACACCATATATTTT. The whole variable domain, remainder taken from reference TRBV7-9 and TRBJ1-3, is DTGVSQNPRHKITKRGQNVTFRCDPISEHNRLYWYRQTLGQGPEFLTYFQNEAQLEKSRLLSDRFSAERPKGSFSTLEIQRTEQGDSAMYLCASSLSSGNTIYFGEGSWLTVV.

This clone has a handful of counts. The chain uses TRBV27 and TRBJ1-4, with 11 bases fitting TRBD1. Trimming took 5 bases from V and 7 from J; bases not matched to a gene: 3. Germline CDR1 and CDR2: MNHEY and SMNVEV (reference sequence). This CDR3 contains 14 residues. The CDR3: CASSGQGAGEKLFF. CDR3 nucleotides: TGTGCCAGCAGTGGACAGGGGGCAGGTGAAAAACTGTTTTTT.

The gene calls are TRBV18 and TRBJ2-1; the match to TRBD1 covers 12 bases. V dropped 2 bases and J dropped 4; count of bases not matched to a gene: 3. CDR3 length: 16 amino acids. Looked up from germline, CDR1 is KGHSH and CDR2 is LQKENI. The CDR3, as DNA: TGTGCCAGCTCACCAGGGACAGGGGGCAGATACAATGAGCAGTTCTTC. Translation gives CASSPGTGGRYNEQFF.

The chain couples TRBV6-6 to TRBJ2-7; D unresolved. Trimming removed 7 bases at V and 5 bases at J, with 9 bases between. CDR3 length: 11 amino acids. CDR1 is MNHNY, CDR2 SVGAGI, per germline (reference sequence). The CDR3 region is CASKKDHEQYF. CDR3 sequence (DNA): TGTGCCAGCAAGAAGGACCACGAGCAGTACTTC.

The rearrangement links TRBV19 to TRBJ2-5; D perhaps matches TRBD2 (6 bases). Deletions cut 2 bases from V and 1 base from J, with 11 bases between. There are 15 residues in the CDR3. The V gene's germline CDR1 is LNHDA and CDR2 SQIVND (reference sequence). CDR3 amino acids: CASSIRRDAQETQYF. The CDR3 DNA reads TGTGCCAGTAGTATAAGGCGGGACGCCCAAGAGACCCAGTACTTC.

The V gene is TRBV11-1, the J gene TRBJ1-1; 7 bases fit TRBD1. After removal of 5 bases from V and 11 bases from J, the junction contained 11 bases not matched to a gene. The CDR3 sequence is 13 residues long. CDR1 SGHAT and CDR2 FQDESV come from the germline V gene (reference sequence). The CDR3 loop is CASSPRGRSGAFF. DNA of the CDR3: TGTGCCAGCAGCCCAAGGGGGCGATCAGGGGCTTTCTTT.